The 17 T cell receptor beta chains listed next were all sequenced from one sample in a study of T cell changes during pregnancy in multiple sclerosis. TCRdb keeps only in-frame clones here, not all; method: immunoSEQ multiplex PCR. The data show approximately 98,000 clones, 92% seen once. Sequenced here: peripheral blood, sampled after pregnancy. The receptors come from a female donor in good health, enrolled as a control in a pregnancy study.

A word on this clone: This sample also contains other DNA sequences that code for the same CDR3. The chain combines TRBV6-4 with TRBJ2-3; the match to TRBD1 covers 7 bases. The junction had 3 bases not matched to a gene; V was cut back by 0 bases and J by 0 bases. CDR1 MRHNA and CDR2 SNTAGT come from the germline V gene. There are 16 residues in the CDR3. CDR3 sequence: CASSDSAGGSTDTQYF. The CDR3 coding sequence is TGTGCCAGCAGTGACTCAGCAGGGGGAAGCACAGATACGCAGTATTTT.

The chain is built from TRBV21-1 and TRBJ2-7; the listed D gene, TRBD1, was not tested against the DNA. TRBV21-1 is flagged as a pseudogene. The CDR3 sequence is 14 residues long. CDR3 sequence reads: CASSKDYRGNEQYF. CDR3 in DNA: TGTGCCAGCAGCAAAGACTACAGGGGAAACGAGCAGTACTTC.

The gene calls are TRBV2 and TRBJ2-2, with TRBD2 identical over 8 bases. This CDR3 spans 17 amino acids. Trimming removed 2 bases from V and 2 bases from J; junction bases left unmatched: 7. From germline, CDR1 is SNHLY and CDR2 FYNNEI. CDR3 DNA sequence: TGTGCCAGCAGTGAAATGGGACTAGGGGCCAACACCGGGGAGCTGTTTTTT. This gives the protein CASSEMGLGANTGELFF.

This sequence joins TRBV15 and TRBJ1-2, with a weak D call TRBD1 (5 bases). CDR3 size: 15 residues. Germline values: CDR1 LNHNV, CDR2 YYDKDF (reference sequence). V was pared by 3 bases and J by 6 bases, with 17 bases between. CDR3 sequence reads: CATSRPPWVGDGYTF. For the CDR3, the DNA is TGTGCCACCAGCAGGCCGCCTTGGGTAGGGGATGGCTACACCTTC.

The chain carries TRBV7-9 and TRBJ2-3, with D maybe TRBD2 (6 bases). CDR1 and CDR2 from the germline V gene are SEHNR and FQNEAQ (reference sequence). With 3 bases removed from V and 2 bases from J, the gap between germline ends came to 15 bases. The CDR3 is 16 residues long. The CDR3 loop is CASSFGDWKDTDTQYF. The CDR3 nucleotides are TGTGCCAGCAGCTTCGGGGACTGGAAAGACACAGATACGCAGTATTTT.

This clone was counted only a few times. The chain is built from TRBV30 and TRBJ1-1; maybe TRBD1 (5 bases). CDR1 is GTSNPN and CDR2 is SVGIG in the germline V gene (reference sequence). Trimming took 0 bases from V and 6 from J, leaving 11 bases between them. The CDR3 has 13 residues. The CDR3 region has the DNA TGTGCCTGGAGTGTTATGGGGGGAGCTGAAGCTTTCTTT. This codes for CAWSVMGGAEAFF.

This sequence joins TRBV7-2 and TRBJ2-3; 8 bases align to TRBD2. Germline loops: CDR1 SGHTA, CDR2 FQGNSA. CDR3 length: 16 residues. With V trimmed by 6 bases and J by 5 bases, 13 bases remained unmatched. The CDR3: CASSSGGSGIEDTQYF. CDR3 nucleotides: TGTGCCAGCAGTTCCGGGGGTAGCGGGATCGAAGATACGCAGTATTTT.

The V and J genes are TRBV9 and TRBJ2-1, with 11 nucleotides matching TRBD2. With V trimmed by 4 bases and J by 9 bases, 9 bases remained unmatched. The CDR3 contains 15 residues. Germline V gives CDR1 SGDLS, CDR2 YYNGEE. CDR3 DNA sequence: TGTGCCAGCAGCCGGACCGGGACTAGCGGAAGTGAGCAGTTCTTC. Translated, it gives CASSRTGTSGSEQFF.

V gene TRBV11-3 combines with J gene TRBJ2-1; the match to TRBD2 covers 8 bases. The CDR3 loop spans 15 amino acids. Germline CDR1 and CDR2: SGHNT and YENEEA. With 6 bases clipped from V and 4 bases from J, the junction kept 8 bases outside the gene matches. CDR3 coding DNA: TGTGCCAGCAGTCCCGGGGGGGGAGGATACAATGAGCAGTTCTTC. Translating it yields CASSPGGGGYNEQFF.

The rearrangement uses TRBV2 and TRBJ2-2; the match to TRBD2 covers 10 bases. This CDR3 has 15 residues. V lost 2 bases to trimming and J lost 7 bases; unmatched junction nucleotides: 4. Germline-derived CDR1 and CDR2 are SNHLY and FYNNEI. CDR3 loop: CASSELAGVYGELFF. In DNA, the CDR3 is TGTGCCAGCAGTGAACTAGCGGGAGTATACGGGGAGCTGTTTTTT. Using reference TRBV2 and TRBJ2-2 for the parts outside the CDR3, the full variable domain is EPEVTQTPSHQVTQMGQEVILRCVPISNHLYFYWYRQILGQKVEFLVSFYNNEISEKSEIFDDQFSVERPDGSNFTLKIRSTKLEDSAMYFCASSELAGVYGELFFGEGSRLTVL.

This chain links TRBV18 with TRBJ2-7; TRBD2 matches at 8 bases. The CDR3 sequence is 13 residues long. V shed 8 bases and J 3 bases; nucleotides not matched to a gene: 6. Germline V CDR1 and CDR2: KGHSH, LQKENI. The CDR3 nucleotides are TGTGCCAGCACCGAGCGGGAGCTCTACGAGCAGTACTTC. It codes for CASTERELYEQYF.

The chain links TRBV6-1 to TRBJ2-1, with D perhaps TRBD1 (6 bases). Germline assignment: CDR1 MNHNS and CDR2 SASEGT. V was clipped by 2 bases and J by 9 bases, with 14 bases between them. The CDR3 is 14 amino acids. The CDR3 here is CASSELRGNGEQFF. CDR3 sequence (DNA): TGTGCCAGCAGTGAATTGAGGGGGAACGGTGAGCAGTTCTTC.

This clone is a singleton in its sample. This chain connects TRBV7-9 to TRBJ2-2, with TRBD2 identical over 10 bases. Germline V gene lookup returns CDR1 SEHNR and CDR2 FQNEAQ (reference sequence). This CDR3 has 14 residues. Trimming at V came to 3 bases and at J to 6 bases, leaving 1 base not matched to a gene. As DNA, the CDR3 is TGTGCCAGCAGCTTTAGCGGGGGGTCCGGGGAGCTGTTTTTT. Encoded protein: CASSFSGGSGELFF.

The V call is TRBV28, the J call TRBJ1-3; D is ambiguous. The germline V and J ends were trimmed by 8 bases and 4 bases, with 15 bases remaining between them. Germline V CDR1 and CDR2: MDHEN, SYDVKM. This CDR3 spans 14 amino acids. The CDR3 sequence: CASRSVREGNTIYF. For the CDR3, the DNA is TGTGCCAGCCGCTCCGTCCGGGAAGGAAACACCATATATTTT.

The table lists this clone with a few counts. J is TRBJ1-2 and V is TRBV18; possible D gene TRBD1, 6 bases. V was shortened by 2 bases and J by 2 bases, with 12 bases between the two germline ends. CDR3 length equals 15 residues. In germline, CDR1 is KGHSH, CDR2 LQKENI. CDR3 protein: CASSPKSGENYGYTF. In DNA form, the CDR3 reads TGTGCCAGCTCACCAAAGTCAGGGGAAAACTATGGCTACACCTTC.

V gene TRBV5-4 combines with J gene TRBJ1-5; possible D gene TRBD1, 5 bases. The V gene lost 0 bases and the J gene lost 5 bases, with 6 bases spanning the gap. The CDR3 totals 13 residues. The germline gives CDR1 SGHNT, CDR2 YYREEE (reference sequence). CDR3 sequence (DNA): TGTGCCAGCAGCTTGGGGGGGGATCAGCCCCAGCATTTT. Its protein is CASSLGGDQPQHF.

About this clone: One end of the junction does not line up with germline, which may come from a read error. This chain connects TRBV19 to TRBJ1-1, with 9 bases aligning to TRBD1. This CDR3 comprises 14 residues. Germline lookup yields CDR1 LNHDA and CDR2 SQIVND (reference sequence). DNA for the CDR3: TGTGCCAGTAGTGTTGACAGGGGGAACGCTGAAGCTTTCTTT. Translating it yields CASSVDRGNAEAFF. Supplemented by reference TRBV19 and TRBJ1-1, the full variable domain reads DGGITQSPKYLFRKEGQNVTLSCEQNLNHDAMYWYRQDPGQGLRLIYYSQIVNDFQKGDIAEGYSVSREKKESFPLTVTSAQKNPTAFYLCASSVDRGNAEAFFGQGTRLTVV.